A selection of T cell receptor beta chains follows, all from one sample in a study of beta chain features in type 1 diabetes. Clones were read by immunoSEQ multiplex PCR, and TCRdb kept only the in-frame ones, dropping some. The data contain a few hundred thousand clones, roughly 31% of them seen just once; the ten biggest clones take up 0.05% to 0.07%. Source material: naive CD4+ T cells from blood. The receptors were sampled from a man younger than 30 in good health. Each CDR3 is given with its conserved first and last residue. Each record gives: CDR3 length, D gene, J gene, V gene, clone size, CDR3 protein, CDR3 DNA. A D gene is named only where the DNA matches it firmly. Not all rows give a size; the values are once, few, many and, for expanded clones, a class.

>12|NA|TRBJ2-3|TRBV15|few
CATSSPGSTQYF
TGTGCCACCAGCTCCCCCGGGAGCACGCAGTATTTT
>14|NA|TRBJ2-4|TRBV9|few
CASSPTGQLGIQYF
TGTGCCAGCAGCCCGACAGGACAACTGGGCATTCAGTACTTC
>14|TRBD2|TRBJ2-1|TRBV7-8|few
CASSLGRGDNEQFF
TGTGCCAGCAGCCTCGGGAGGGGAGACAATGAGCAGTTCTTC
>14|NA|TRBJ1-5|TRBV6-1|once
CASSEAQMPGPQHF
TGTGCCAGCAGTGAAGCTCAGATGCCGGGGCCCCAGCATTTT
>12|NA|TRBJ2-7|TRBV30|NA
CAWRGDGYEQYF
TGTGCCTGGAGGGGGGACGGCTACGAGCAGTACTTC
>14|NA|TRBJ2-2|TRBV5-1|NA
CASSLAAASGELFF
TGCGCCAGCAGCTTGGCGGCAGCTTCCGGGGAGCTGTTTTTT
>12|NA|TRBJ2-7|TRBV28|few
CASSLMPHEQYF
TGTGCCAGCAGTCTCATGCCGCACGAGCAGTACTTC
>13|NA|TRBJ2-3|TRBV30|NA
CAGYRGSTDTQYF
TGTGCCGGGTACCGGGGAAGCACAGATACGCAGTATTTT
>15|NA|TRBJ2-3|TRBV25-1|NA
CASRVGGGITDTQYF
TGTGCCAGCCGCGTGGGAGGAGGAATCACAGATACGCAGTATTTT
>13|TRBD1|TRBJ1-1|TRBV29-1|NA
CSVRTGVLREAFF
TGCAGCGTTCGGACAGGGGTACTTCGGGAAGCTTTCTTT
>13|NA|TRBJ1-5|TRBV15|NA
CATSREPNQPQHF
TGTGCCACCAGCAGAGAACCGAATCAGCCCCAGCATTTT
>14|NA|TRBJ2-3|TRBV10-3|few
CAISEVPGRNTQYF
TGTGCCATCAGTGAGGTCCCGGGGCGGAATACGCAGTATTTT
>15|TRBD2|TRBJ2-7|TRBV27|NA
CASSFLAGVYSVQYF
TGTGCCAGCAGTTTCCTAGCGGGAGTATATTCGGTGCAGTACTTC
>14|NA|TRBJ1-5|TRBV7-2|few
CASSLGPSNQPQHF
TGTGCCAGCAGCTTGGGACCTAGCAATCAGCCCCAGCATTTT
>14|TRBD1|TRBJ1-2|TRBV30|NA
CAWTSWAGGYGYTF
TGTGCCTGGACATCTTGGGCAGGGGGCTATGGCTACACCTTC
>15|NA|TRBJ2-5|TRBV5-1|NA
CASSLAGYNQETQYF
TGCGCCAGCAGCTTGGCTGGCTACAACCAAGAGACCCAGTACTTC
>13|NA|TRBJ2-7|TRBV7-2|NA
CASSFYMEHEQYF
TGTGCCAGCAGCTTCTATATGGAGCACGAGCAGTACTTC
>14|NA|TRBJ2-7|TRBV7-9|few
CASSSFGVTYEQYF
TGTGCCAGCAGCTCTTTCGGGGTCACCTACGAGCAGTACTTC
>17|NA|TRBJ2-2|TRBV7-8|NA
CASSPGIGRANTGELFF
TGTGCCAGCAGCCCAGGAATCGGGAGAGCGAACACCGGGGAGCTGTTTTTT
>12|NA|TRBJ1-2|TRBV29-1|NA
CSVEAGVGGYTF
TGCAGCGTTGAAGCAGGGGTTGGGGGCTACACCTTC
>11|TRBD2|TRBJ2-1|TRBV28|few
CASSLKRERFF
TGTGCCAGCAGTTTGAAGCGGGAGCGGTTCTTC
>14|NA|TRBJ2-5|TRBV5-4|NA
CASRDRAWQETQYF
TGTGCCAGCAGGGACCGGGCCTGGCAAGAGACCCAGTACTTC
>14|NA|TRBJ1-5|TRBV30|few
CAWTPGERGGPQHF
TGTGCCTGGACCCCGGGAGAACGCGGGGGGCCCCAGCATTTT
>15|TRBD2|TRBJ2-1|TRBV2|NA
CASREAGGSYNEQFF
TGTGCCAGCAGGGAAGCGGGAGGTTCTTACAATGAGCAGTTCTTC
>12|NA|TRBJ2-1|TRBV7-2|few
CASSLPGPKQFF
TGTGCCAGCAGCTTACCGGGTCCCAAGCAGTTCTTC
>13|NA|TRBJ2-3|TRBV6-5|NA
CASSYGETDTQYF
TGTGCCAGCAGTTACGGGGAAACAGATACGCAGTATTTT
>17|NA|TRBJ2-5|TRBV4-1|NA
CASSQGRYGMGEETQYF
TGCGCCAGCAGCCAAGGGCGATACGGTATGGGGGAAGAGACCCAGTACTTC
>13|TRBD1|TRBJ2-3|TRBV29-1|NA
CSVERDRGDTQYF
TGCAGCGTTGAAAGGGACAGGGGAGATACGCAGTATTTT
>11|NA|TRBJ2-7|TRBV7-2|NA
CASSFRGAADF
TGTGCCAGCAGCTTCCGGGGTGCAGCTGACTTC
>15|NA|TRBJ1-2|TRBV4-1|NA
CASSHPGLTNYGYTF
TGCGCCAGCAGCCATCCCGGACTGACTAACTATGGCTACACCTTC
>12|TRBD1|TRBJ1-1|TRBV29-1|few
CSASPGQSKAFF
TGCAGCGCCTCCCCGGGACAGTCGAAAGCTTTCTTT
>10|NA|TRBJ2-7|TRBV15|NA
CATGTHEQYF
TGTGCCACCGGGACCCACGAGCAGTACTTC
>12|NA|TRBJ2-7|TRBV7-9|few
CASSATRWEQYF
TGTGCCAGCAGTGCGACTAGATGGGAGCAGTACTTC
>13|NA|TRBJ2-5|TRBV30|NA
CAWSVQVLETQYF
TGTGCCTGGAGTGTACAAGTATTAGAGACCCAGTACTTC
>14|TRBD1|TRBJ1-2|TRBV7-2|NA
CASSSTGVSYGYTF
TGTGCCAGCAGCTCAACAGGGGTATCATATGGCTACACCTTC
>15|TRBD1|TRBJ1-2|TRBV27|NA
CASSPTHRGQNGYTF
TGTGCCAGCAGTCCAACACACAGGGGGCAAAATGGCTACACCTTC
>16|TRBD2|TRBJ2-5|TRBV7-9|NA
CASSPGLAGDVETQYF
TGTGCCAGCAGCCCGGGACTAGCGGGAGACGTGGAGACCCAGTACTTC
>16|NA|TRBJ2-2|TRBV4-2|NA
CASSTYGQPNTGELFF
TGTGCCAGCAGCACGTACGGACAGCCCAACACCGGGGAGCTGTTTTTT
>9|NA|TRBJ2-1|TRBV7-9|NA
CAGTNEQFF
TGTGCCGGGACTAATGAGCAGTTCTTC
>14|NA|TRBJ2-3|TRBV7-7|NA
CASSPGLAADTQYF
TGTGCCAGCAGCCCCGGGCTAGCCGCAGATACGCAGTATTTT
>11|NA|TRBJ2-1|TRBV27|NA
CASSFQAEQFF
TGTGCCAGCAGTTTCCAAGCTGAGCAGTTCTTC
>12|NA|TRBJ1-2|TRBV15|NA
CATSSPGYGYTF
TGTGCCACCAGCAGCCCCGGTTACGGCTACACCTTC
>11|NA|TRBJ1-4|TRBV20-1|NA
CSARTRLITFF
TGCAGTGCTAGGACCAGACTAATCACGTTTTTT
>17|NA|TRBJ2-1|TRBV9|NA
CASSARDPGSSYNEQFF
TGTGCCAGCAGCGCTAGGGACCCCGGGAGCTCCTACAATGAGCAGTTCTTC
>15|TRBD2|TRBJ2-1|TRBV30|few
CAWTEGTSGFNEQFF
TGTGCCTGGACCGAAGGGACTAGCGGGTTCAATGAGCAGTTCTTC
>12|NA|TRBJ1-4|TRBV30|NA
CAWSVRGEKLFF
TGTGCCTGGAGTGTACGCGGAGAAAAACTGTTTTTT
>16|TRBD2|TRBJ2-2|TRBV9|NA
CASSAGTSVYTGELFF
TGTGCCAGCAGCGCCGGGACTAGCGTTTACACCGGGGAGCTGTTTTTT
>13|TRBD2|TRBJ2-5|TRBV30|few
CAWMRERQETQYF
TGTGCCTGGATGCGGGAGAGACAAGAGACCCAGTACTTC
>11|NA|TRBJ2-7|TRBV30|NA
CAWSVSYEQYF
TGTGCCTGGAGTGTTTCCTACGAGCAGTACTTC
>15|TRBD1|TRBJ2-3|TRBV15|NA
CATSRAGTGADTQYF
TGTGCCACCAGCAGAGCCGGGACAGGGGCAGATACGCAGTATTTT